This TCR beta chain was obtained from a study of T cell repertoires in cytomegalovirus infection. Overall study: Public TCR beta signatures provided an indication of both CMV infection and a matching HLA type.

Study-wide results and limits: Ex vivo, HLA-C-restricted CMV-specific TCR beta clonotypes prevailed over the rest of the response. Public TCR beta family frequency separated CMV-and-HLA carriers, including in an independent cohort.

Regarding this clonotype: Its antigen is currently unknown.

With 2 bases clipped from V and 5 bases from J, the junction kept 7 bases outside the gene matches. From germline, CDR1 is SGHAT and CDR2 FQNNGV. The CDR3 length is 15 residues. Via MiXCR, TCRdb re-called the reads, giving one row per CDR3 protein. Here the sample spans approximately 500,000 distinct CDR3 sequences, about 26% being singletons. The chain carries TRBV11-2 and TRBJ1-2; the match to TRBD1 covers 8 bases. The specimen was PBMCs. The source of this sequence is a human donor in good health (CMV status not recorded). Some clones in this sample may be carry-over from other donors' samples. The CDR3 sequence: CASSLKTGVEYGYTF. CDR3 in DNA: TGTGCCAGCAGCTTAAAGACAGGGGTTGAGTATGGCTACACCTTC.